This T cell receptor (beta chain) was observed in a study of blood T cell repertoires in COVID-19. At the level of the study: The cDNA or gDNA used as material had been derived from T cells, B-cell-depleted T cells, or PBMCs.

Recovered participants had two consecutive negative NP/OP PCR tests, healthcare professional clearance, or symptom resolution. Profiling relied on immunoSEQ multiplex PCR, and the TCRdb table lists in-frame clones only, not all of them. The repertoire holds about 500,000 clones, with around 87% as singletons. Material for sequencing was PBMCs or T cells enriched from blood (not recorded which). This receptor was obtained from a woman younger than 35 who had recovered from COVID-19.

The CDR3 spells CASGTNDNEQFF. CDR3 nucleotides: TGCGCCAGCGGGACAAACGACAATGAGCAGTTCTTC. The rearrangement uses TRBV5-1 and TRBJ2-1, with a tentative D call TRBD1 (6 bases). Looked up from germline, CDR1 is SGHRS and CDR2 is YFSETQ. Trimming took off 7 bases at V and 5 bases at J, with 10 bases between the two ends. The CDR3 is made up of 12 amino acids.